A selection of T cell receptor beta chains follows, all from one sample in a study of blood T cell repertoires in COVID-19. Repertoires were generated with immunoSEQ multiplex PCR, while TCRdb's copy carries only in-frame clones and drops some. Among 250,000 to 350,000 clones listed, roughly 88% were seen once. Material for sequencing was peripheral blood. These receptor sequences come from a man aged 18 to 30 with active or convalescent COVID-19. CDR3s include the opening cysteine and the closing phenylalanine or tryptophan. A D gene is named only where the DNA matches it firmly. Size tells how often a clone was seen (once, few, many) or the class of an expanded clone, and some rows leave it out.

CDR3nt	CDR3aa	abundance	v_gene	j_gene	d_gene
TGTGCCAGCAGCTCAACAGGAGAGGAGCTGTTTTTT	CASSSTGEELFF	NA	TRBV11-2	TRBJ2-2	NA
TGTGCCAGCTCACCGCCGGGACAGGGGACCGGGGAGCTGTTTTTT	CASSPPGQGTGELFF	few	TRBV18	TRBJ2-2	TRBD1
TGTGCCAGCAGATCGCGTCCCAATGAGCAGTTCTTC	CASRSRPNEQFF	NA	TRBV11-2	TRBJ2-1	NA
TGTGCCAGCAGTTACTCGCGGGGGACGGAGGATGAAGCTTTCTTT	CASSYSRGTEDEAFF	NA	TRBV6-5	TRBJ1-1	NA
TGTGCCAGCAGCGTAGGGACAAGTAATGGCTACACCTTC	CASSVGTSNGYTF	NA	TRBV9	TRBJ1-2	NA
TGTGCCAGCAGCTTAGCGGCAGGGGCTGCCTACGAGCAGTACTTC	CASSLAAGAAYEQYF	NA	TRBV7-6	TRBJ2-7	NA
TGTGCCAGCAGCCCGACAGGCTCTAATGAAAAACTGTTTTTT	CASSPTGSNEKLFF	NA	TRBV9	TRBJ1-4	NA
TGTGCCAGCAGCGGGGACTCCGGCAGTCCTAACTATGGCTACACCTTC	CASSGDSGSPNYGYTF	NA	TRBV9	TRBJ1-2	NA
TGTGCCAGCAGCGCCAGACAGGGGCCGTCTGGAAACACCATATATTTT	CASSARQGPSGNTIYF	NA	TRBV9	TRBJ1-3	TRBD1
TGTGCCAGCAATCCGGGATTGAACACTGAAGCTTTCTTT	CASNPGLNTEAFF	NA	TRBV2	TRBJ1-1	NA
TGTGCCAGCTCTCAAGACAGGAACTATGGCTACACCTTC	CASSQDRNYGYTF	NA	TRBV18	TRBJ1-2	NA
TGTGCCAGCAGTTTCAGGTCATATGGCTACACCTTC	CASSFRSYGYTF	once	TRBV12-3/TRBV12-4	TRBJ1-2	NA
TGTGCCAGCAGTTCCGGACAGGCTGGGGTAGCCGGGGAGCTGTTTTTT	CASSSGQAGVAGELFF	NA	TRBV6-6	TRBJ2-2	TRBD1
TGTGCCAGCACCCCAGGGTTAAGCTCCTACGAGCAGTACTTC	CASTPGLSSYEQYF	NA	TRBV6-5	TRBJ2-7	NA
TGTGCCAGTAGTAGGGAGAGGCACGCTGATGAAAAACTGTTTTTT	CASSRERHADEKLFF	NA	TRBV19	TRBJ1-4	NA
TGTGCCAGCAGCGCGGGGGGGCCCGGTGAGCAGTTCTTC	CASSAGGPGEQFF	NA	TRBV12-3/TRBV12-4	TRBJ2-1	TRBD2
TGTGCCAGCAGCTTAGAATGGGTCCCGACTGGAACCACAGATACGCAGTATTTT	CASSLEWVPTGTTDTQYF	NA	TRBV7-2	TRBJ2-3	NA
TGTGCCAGTAAGAAGACGGGGGGAAACACCATATATTTT	CASKKTGGNTIYF	NA	TRBV19	TRBJ1-3	NA
TGTGCCAGCAGTTACTCGATCGGGGAGATAGAAGCTTTCTTT	CASSYSIGEIEAFF	NA	TRBV6-5	TRBJ1-1	NA
TGTGCCAGCAGCACGGGACTAGCGGGGAAGGCCGGGGAGCTGTTTTTT	CASSTGLAGKAGELFF	NA	TRBV3-1/TRBV3-2	TRBJ2-2	TRBD2
TGTGCCGTCCTAGCAGGCAATGAGCAGTTCTTC	CAVLAGNEQFF	NA	TRBV2	TRBJ2-1	NA
TGTGCCAGCAGCGCCCCGACAGGCCCGTTCTATGGCTACACCTTC	CASSAPTGPFYGYTF	NA	TRBV9	TRBJ1-2	NA
TGCGCCAGCTCCAGACAGGGGGCTGCCCAAGAGACCCAGTACTTC	CASSRQGAAQETQYF	NA	TRBV5-1	TRBJ2-5	TRBD1
TGTGCCAGCAGCCAACAGGGAGGGGTCCACACTGAAGCTTTCTTT	CASSQQGGVHTEAFF	NA	TRBV4-2	TRBJ1-1	NA
TGCGCCAGCAGCGGGGGGCGCGGGGGCGGACGGAAGTATTTT	CASSGGRGGGRKYF	NA	TRBV4-1	TRBJ2-3	NA
TGTGCCAGCAGTGATGACACCCCGAGAGGCTACACCTTC	CASSDDTPRGYTF	NA	TRBV2	TRBJ1-2	NA
TGTGCCAGCAGACACCAGGGTGACACTGAAGCTTTCTTT	CASRHQGDTEAFF	few	TRBV3-1/TRBV3-2	TRBJ1-1	NA
TGTGCCAGCAGTGAAAATAGCGGGGCTAACACAGATACGCAGTATTTT	CASSENSGANTDTQYF	NA	TRBV25-1	TRBJ2-3	TRBD2
TGTGCCAGCTCACCACGTCCTAACGGCTACGAGCAGTACTTC	CASSPRPNGYEQYF	NA	TRBV18	TRBJ2-7	NA
TGTGCCAGCAGCTATCGCACAGGGGGCGCATCTGCTCACTATGGCTACACCTTC	CASSYRTGGASAHYGYTF	NA	TRBV6-2/TRBV6-3	TRBJ1-2	TRBD1
TGTGCCATCAGTGAGTCGATGGGCAGCTATGGCTACACCTTC	CAISESMGSYGYTF	NA	TRBV10-3	TRBJ1-2	NA
TGTGCTAGTGGTTTTCGGGGCACTGAAGCTTTCTTT	CASGFRGTEAFF	NA	TRBV12-5	TRBJ1-1	NA
TGTGCAAGTCGCTTATTGAGGCGGGGGCTCCCAGATACGCAGTATTTT	CASRLLRRGLPDTQYF	NA	TRBV12-2	TRBJ2-3	NA
TGTGCCATCAGTGCAACCGGGACAGGGGTACAAGAGACCCAGTACTTC	CAISATGTGVQETQYF	NA	TRBV10-3	TRBJ2-5	TRBD1
TGTGCCAGTATGAGGGGTCCGGGGGACGCTGGGGCCAACGTCCTGACTTTC	CASMRGPGDAGANVLTF	NA	TRBV19	TRBJ2-6	NA
TGTGCCAGCAGCATGACCGGGACGGGACTCACTTATGGCTACACCTTC	CASSMTGTGLTYGYTF	NA	TRBV5-6	TRBJ1-2	NA
TGTGCCAGTAGTAACCCTCTTAAAATAGGTTCTCAGGGGAACTATGGCTACACCTTC	CASSNPLKIGSQGNYGYTF	NA	TRBV19	TRBJ1-2	NA
TGTGCCAGCAGCCAAGGCTGGACAGGGAATTCACCCCTCCACTTT	CASSQGWTGNSPLHF	NA	TRBV4-2	TRBJ1-6	TRBD1